These 30 T cell receptor beta chains originate from one sample sequenced in a study of molecular identifiers for immune sequencing clone quantification. TCRdb reprocessed the PCR reads via MiXCR and lists one record per CDR3 protein. The sample yields more than 250,000 distinct CDR3 sequences, over 20% seen once. The sample comprised naive CD8+ T cells from blood, with Jurkat cell RNA spiked in. Subset here: FACS-sorted CD8+CD4-CCR7+CD45RA+ naive T cells. Every receptor here comes from a human donor in good health. Some libraries in this study had Jurkat cell RNA spiked in.

The chain links TRBV27 to TRBJ2-4; TRBD1 matches at 8 bases. The germline V gene encodes CDR1 MNHEY and CDR2 SMNVEV (reference sequence). V was clipped by 4 bases and J by 5 bases; unmatched bases: 10. The CDR3 spans 16 residues. The CDR3 loop is CASSWTGSNAENIQYF. CDR3 bases: TGTGCCAGCAGTTGGACAGGGAGTAATGCCGAAAACATTCAGTACTTC.

This clonotype was detected ten times or more. This chain links TRBV28 with TRBJ1-2; the match to TRBD1 covers 7 bases. Losses at the gene ends were 5 bases for V and 2 bases for J; bases not matched to a gene: 11. CDR1 and CDR2 from the germline V gene are MDHEN and SYDVKM. The CDR3 is 16 residues long. CDR3 sequence reads: CASSPQGIDTNYGYTF. The CDR3 DNA is TGTGCCAGCAGTCCACAGGGGATAGACACAAACTATGGCTACACCTTC.

This clonotype was detected only a few times. The V and J genes are TRBV20-1 and TRBJ2-5, with a tentative D call TRBD1 (6 bases). This CDR3 is built from 13 residues. V was trimmed by 4 bases and J by 1 base, leaving 10 bases between them. CDR1 is DFQATT, CDR2 SNEGSKA, per germline (reference sequence). CDR3 bases: TGCAGTGCTATCCAGGGGTCCCAAGAGACCCAGTACTTC. This encodes CSAIQGSQETQYF.

The table lists this clonotype with many counts. The chain carries TRBV7-9 and TRBJ2-3, with D possibly being TRBD2 (6 bases). Germline V CDR1 and CDR2: SEHNR, FQNEAQ (reference sequence). The CDR3 consists of 16 residues. With 1 base removed from V and 3 bases from J, the gap between germline ends came to 14 bases. CDR3 amino acids: CASSLGEVRWTDTQYF. The CDR3 nucleotides read TGTGCCAGCAGCTTAGGGGAGGTTAGGTGGACAGATACGCAGTATTTT.

This clonotype was recorded many times. The V and J genes are TRBV29-1 and TRBJ2-7; D gene ambiguous. The CDR3 has 12 residues. Germline assignment: CDR1 SQVTM and CDR2 ANQGSEA. The germline V and J ends were trimmed by 1 base and 9 bases, with 13 bases remaining between them. The CDR3 DNA follows: TGCAGCGTTGAAGGTCCTCGTGGTTGGCAGTACTTC. It yields the protein CSVEGPRGWQYF.

This clonotype was counted at least ten times. This chain joins TRBV6-5 and TRBJ2-3; D is ambiguous. The V gene lost 2 bases and the J gene lost 3 bases, with 9 bases spanning the gap. This CDR3 comprises 14 residues. CDR1 MNHEY and CDR2 SVGAGI come from the germline V gene. The CDR3 coding sequence is TGTGCCAGCAGTTACCATTCTCCTACAGATACGCAGTATTTT. Its translation is CASSYHSPTDTQYF.

The chain uses TRBV12-3 or TRBV12-4 and TRBJ1-2, with D uncertain. The germline V and J ends were trimmed by 4 bases and 12 bases, with 12 bases remaining between them. The length of the CDR3 is 11 residues. This chain's CDR3 is CASSSSRGNTF. The CDR3 bases are TGTGCCAGCAGTTCGTCCCGAGGCAACACCTTC.

At least ten counts were recorded for this clonotype. The rearrangement links TRBV4-3 to TRBJ2-7; 7 bases fit TRBD2. Germline trimming cut 0 bases from V and 4 bases from J; bases unmatched to any gene: 6. The CDR3 has 15 residues. CDR1 and CDR2 from the germline V gene are LGHNA and YSLEER. CDR3 DNA: TGCGCCAGCAGCCAAGATCGGCCTAGCGGATACGAGCAGTACTTC. This codes for CASSQDRPSGYEQYF.

As regards this clonotype: This could be a read error, since a much larger clone is one nucleotide away. The chain joins TRBV7-9 to TRBJ1-5; D unresolved. V was trimmed by 3 bases and J by 6 bases, leaving 15 bases between them. The CDR3 is 15 residues long. Germline V CDR1 and CDR2: SEHNR, FQNEAQ (reference sequence). The CDR3 reads CASSFQGEPCQPQHF. The CDR3 DNA reads TGTGCCAGCAGCTTCCAAGGCGAGCCATGTCAGCCCCAGCATTTT.

This clonotype occurred many times. V is TRBV6-5 and J is TRBJ2-3, with 7 bases fitting TRBD2. V shed 2 bases, J shed 3 bases, and the junction held 8 bases outside the gene matches. The germline CDR1 and CDR2 sequences are MNHEY and SVGAGI. CDR3 length equals 16 residues. CDR3 coding DNA: TGTGCCAGCAGTTACCACACTAGCGCGGAGACAGATACGCAGTATTTT. As protein: CASSYHTSAETDTQYF.

This clonotype was seen at least ten times. The chain joins TRBV27 to TRBJ2-7; either TRBD1 or TRBD2 may fit D (5 bases each). The CDR3 covers 13 residues. Germline assignment: CDR1 MNHEY and CDR2 SMNVEV (reference sequence). The germline V and J ends were trimmed by 3 bases and 5 bases, with 11 bases remaining between them. The CDR3 loop is CASSLVGVDEQYF. The CDR3 coding sequence is TGTGCCAGCAGTTTGGTGGGGGTCGACGAGCAGTACTTC.

On this clonotype itself: A read error is possible here, since a much larger clone lies one base away. The genes are TRBV9 and TRBJ1-5, with D hard to call. This CDR3 has 16 residues. Germline CDR1 and CDR2: SGDLS and YYNGEE. As DNA, the CDR3 is TGTGCCAGCAGCGTAGGGGGAAACTCCCCCAATCGGCCCCAGCATTTT. Its protein is CASSVGGNSPNRPQHF.

As concerns this clonotype: Given the absence of the conserved phenylalanine or tryptophan at the CDR3 end, a read error is likely. V is TRBV27 and J is TRBJ2-5, with D unresolved. Germline loops: CDR1 MNHEY, CDR2 SMNVEV (reference sequence). The V and J ends lost 0 bases and 3 bases respectively, with 8 bases between them. The CDR3 has 14 amino acids. This chain's CDR3 is CASSLSVYEETQYS. CDR3 DNA sequence: TGTGCCAGCAGTTTATCAGTCTACGAAGAGACCCAGTACTCC.

A few counts support this clonotype. The chain joins TRBV20-1 to TRBJ2-2, with TRBD2 identical over 11 bases. The CDR3 runs 16 residues. CDR1 and CDR2 (germline): DFQATT, SNEGSKA (reference sequence). J lost 6 bases, V lost 0 bases, and 6 bases had no gene match. DNA of the CDR3: TGCAGTGCTAGAGATCTCACTAGCGGGAGCCCCGGGGAGCTGTTTTTT. Protein sequence: CSARDLTSGSPGELFF.

At least ten counts were recorded for this clonotype. The chain couples TRBV6-2 or TRBV6-3 to TRBJ2-7; TRBD2 aligns across 8 bases. The CDR3 extends over 15 amino acids. The germline V gene has CDR1 MNHEY and CDR2 SVGEGT. J lost 0 bases, V lost 4 bases, and 5 bases had no gene match. CDR3 sequence reads: CASSFAGGLSYEQYF. The CDR3 DNA sequence: TGTGCCAGCAGTTTTGCGGGGGGCCTCTCCTACGAGCAGTACTTC.

This clonotype was seen at least ten times. The chain employs TRBV6-2 or TRBV6-3 and TRBJ2-7, with a weak D call TRBD2 (5 bases). The length of the CDR3 is 15 residues. In germline, CDR1 is MNHEY, CDR2 SVGEGT. V lost 2 bases, J lost 3 bases, and 14 bases lay in between. In nucleotides, the CDR3 is TGTGCCAGCAGTTACGGTCGAGGGCAGCTCTACGAGCAGTACTTC. This encodes CASSYGRGQLYEQYF.

This clonotype came up many times. The genes are TRBV6-5 and TRBJ2-5; weak D call: TRBD2 (6 bases). Germline CDR1 MNHEY, CDR2 SVGAGI. Trimming took off 4 bases at V and 4 bases at J, with 10 bases between the two ends. The CDR3 contains 13 residues. The CDR3 sequence is CASSFGGRETQYF. DNA of the CDR3: TGTGCCAGCAGTTTTGGGGGGAGAGAGACCCAGTACTTC.

Many counts were recorded for this clonotype. CDR3 sequence reads: CASSRGTGTDTQYF. The CDR3, as DNA: TGTGCCAGCAGCCGGGGGACGGGCACAGATACGCAGTATTTT. The genes are TRBV28 and TRBJ2-3, with D maybe TRBD2 (6 bases). V lost 6 bases to trimming and J lost 1 base, with 11 bases between them. There are 14 residues in the CDR3. Germline CDR1 and CDR2: MDHEN and SYDVKM.

A remark on this clonotype: A much larger clone lies one base from this, so it may be a read error. Without the conserved terminal phenylalanine or tryptophan, this CDR3 likely stems from a read error. The J gene is TRBJ1-5, the V gene TRBV7-2; 10 bases map to TRBD1. Germline V gene lookup returns CDR1 SGHTA and CDR2 FQGNSA. The CDR3 runs to 16 residues. V gave up 1 base and J gave up 6 bases; unmatched junction bases: 6. CDR3 DNA: TGTGCCAGCAGCTTAGTGGACAGGGGGGTAACTCAGCCCCAGCATCTT. It yields the protein CASSLVDRGVTQPQHL.

The rearrangement joins TRBV27 to TRBJ2-7; 7 nucleotides line up with TRBD1. J gave up 2 bases and V 4 bases, and 11 bases lay outside the gene matches. The germline V gene encodes CDR1 MNHEY and CDR2 SMNVEV (reference sequence). There are 16 residues in the CDR3. The CDR3 loop is CASSWGSGTDAYEQYF. The CDR3 DNA is TGTGCCAGCAGTTGGGGCTCCGGGACAGACGCCTACGAGCAGTACTTC.

About this clonotype itself: A read error is possible here, since a much larger clone lies one base away. The chain is built from TRBV7-6 and TRBJ2-7; 9 bases are shared with TRBD1. V lost 6 bases and J lost 6; bases outside the gene matches: 12. The length of the CDR3 is 15 residues. The germline CDR1 and CDR2 sequences are SGHVS and FNYEAQ. This chain's CDR3 is CASSPGTGNFCEQYF. Here the CDR3 DNA reads TGTGCCAGCAGTCCCGGGACAGGGAATTTCTGCGAGCAGTACTTC.

This clonotype was recorded at least ten times. The V call is TRBV6-6, the J call TRBJ2-1, with D perhaps matching TRBD1 or TRBD2 (5 bases each). V lost 2 bases, J lost 4 bases, and 15 bases lay in between. Per germline, CDR1 MNHNY and CDR2 SVGAGI (reference sequence). CDR3 size: 16 residues. CDR3 sequence reads: CASSYTRDRVYNEQFF. DNA for the CDR3: TGTGCCAGCAGTTACACCCGGGACCGGGTGTACAATGAGCAGTTCTTC.

In this sample, this clonotype turned up a few times. The chain couples TRBV5-1 to TRBJ2-7, with D tentatively TRBD1 (6 bases). Germline V gene data show CDR1 as SGHRS and CDR2 as YFSETQ. V gave up 3 bases and J gave up 2 bases, with 15 bases separating them. There are 15 residues in the CDR3. CDR3 sequence (DNA): TGCGCCAGCAGCTGGGCGACAGGCGCAACCTACGAGCAGTACTTC. Amino acid sequence: CASSWATGATYEQYF.

This clonotype was counted many times. V and J are TRBV20-1 and TRBJ2-7; TRBD2 aligns across 11 bases. This CDR3 is 15 amino acids long. CDR1 and CDR2 (germline): DFQATT, SNEGSKA (reference sequence). The V and J ends lost 1 base and 2 bases, in that order; junction bases with no gene match: 4. The CDR3 DNA sequence: TGCAGTGCTAGAGTCGGGACTAGCGGAACCTACGAGCAGTACTTC. Translated: CSARVGTSGTYEQYF.

The sample holds a few counts of this clonotype. This chain connects TRBV11-2 to TRBJ2-3, with 7 bases fitting TRBD1. Trimming cost V 5 bases and J 2 bases; bases outside gene matches: 7. Per germline, CDR1 SGHAT and CDR2 FQNNGV. The length of the CDR3 is 15 residues. The CDR3 DNA sequence: TGTGCCAGCAGCCCTGGGACAGTATCCACAGATACGCAGTATTTT. Its protein is CASSPGTVSTDTQYF.

Remarks on this clonotype: A read error is possible here, since a much larger clone lies one base away. No conserved phenylalanine or tryptophan is present at the end of the CDR3, so a read error is the likely explanation. V is TRBV19 and J is TRBJ2-2; 7 bases are a match to TRBD1. The CDR3 sequence is 16 residues long. V was clipped by 1 base and J by 5 bases; unmatched bases: 7. Germline V gene sequence: CDR1 LNHDA, CDR2 SQIVND (reference sequence). The CDR3 coding sequence is TGTGCCAGTAGTATAGGACAGGGAGTGCGAACCGGGGAGCTGTTTTCT. It encodes CASSIGQGVRTGELFS.

This clonotype has just one count. Just one base apart from a much larger clone, this may be a read error. The rearrangement joins TRBV29-1 to TRBJ2-7; no reliable D call. CDR1 and CDR2 from the germline V gene are SQVTM and ANQGSEA. The CDR3 is 14 amino acids. Trimming shortened V by 1 base and J by 3 bases, and 13 bases separated the two germline ends. This chain's CDR3 is CSVEVPRGGYEQYF. CDR3 in DNA: TGCAGCGTTGAAGTCCCCCGCGGCGGCTACGAGCAGTACTTC.

The chain carries TRBV20-1 and TRBJ2-7; D unresolved. V lost 3 bases and J lost 4, with 10 bases in between. Germline V gives CDR1 DFQATT, CDR2 SNEGSKA (reference sequence). This CDR3 has 12 amino acids. DNA of the CDR3: TGCAGTGCTAGTGGGATTAGGTACGAGCAGTACTTC. Its translation: CSASGIRYEQYF.

This clonotype came up many times. CDR3 sequence reads: CASSAAAGTSLTDTQYF. CDR3 DNA: TGTGCCAGCAGCGCGGCGGCCGGGACTAGCCTCACAGATACGCAGTATTTT. The rearrangement links TRBV7-9 to TRBJ2-3; 9 nucleotides agree with TRBD2. The V and J ends lost 5 bases and 2 bases, in that order; junction bases with no gene match: 11. Germline V gives CDR1 SEHNR, CDR2 FQNEAQ (reference sequence). The CDR3 spans 17 residues.

This chain joins TRBV12-3 or TRBV12-4 and TRBJ1-1; D is perhaps TRBD1 (5 bases). The CDR3 runs 14 residues. V lost 5 bases to trimming and J lost 4 bases, with 14 bases between them. The CDR3 loop is CASSRDGVSTEAFF. CDR3 nucleotides: TGTGCCAGCAGTCGGGACGGAGTGAGCACTGAAGCTTTCTTT.